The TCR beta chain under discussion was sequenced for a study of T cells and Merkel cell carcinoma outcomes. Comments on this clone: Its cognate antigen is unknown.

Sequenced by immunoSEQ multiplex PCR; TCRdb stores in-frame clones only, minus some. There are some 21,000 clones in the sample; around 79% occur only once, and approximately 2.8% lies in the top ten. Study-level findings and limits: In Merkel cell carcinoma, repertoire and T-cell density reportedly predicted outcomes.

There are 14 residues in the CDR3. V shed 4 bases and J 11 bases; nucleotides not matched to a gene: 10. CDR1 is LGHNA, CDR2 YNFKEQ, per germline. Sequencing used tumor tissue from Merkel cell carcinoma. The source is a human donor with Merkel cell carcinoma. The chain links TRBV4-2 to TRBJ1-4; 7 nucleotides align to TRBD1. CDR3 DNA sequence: TGTGCCAGCAGCCGGCAGGGGGACGTTGGGAAACTGTTTTTT. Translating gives CASSRQGDVGKLFF.